These 29 T cell receptor beta chains originate from one sample sequenced in a study of shared T cell receptors in the human thymus. Libraries were prepared by immunoSEQ multiplex PCR; TCRdb keeps only in-frame clonotypes and omits some of them. The profile shows 55,000 to 80,000 clones, over 90% of them singletons. Source material: thymocytes. The receptor set was obtained from a human donor.

V usage is TRBV7-9 and J usage is TRBJ2-1; TRBD2 aligns across 10 bases. This CDR3 contains 18 residues. Germline assignment: CDR1 SEHNR and CDR2 FQNEAQ (reference sequence). V lost 1 base to trimming and J lost 7 bases; unmatched junction nucleotides: 13. This chain's CDR3 is CASSLGSKGAGGPNEQFF. The CDR3 DNA is TGTGCCAGCAGCTTAGGCAGCAAGGGAGCGGGGGGGCCTAATGAGCAGTTCTTC.

The rearrangement links TRBV27 to TRBJ2-3; 16 bases are shared with TRBD2. Germline CDR1 MNHEY, CDR2 SMNVEV (reference sequence). The CDR3 covers 22 residues. With V trimmed by 5 bases and J by 3 bases, 20 bases remained unmatched. CDR3 sequence (DNA): TGTGCCAGCAGTGTCTCAATTGAGGGACTAGCGGGGGGGAATGGTGTTACAGATACGCAGTATTTT. The encoded protein is CASSVSIEGLAGGNGVTDTQYF.

The V gene is TRBV7-2, the J gene TRBJ1-3; D is undetermined. Trimming stripped 5 bases from V and 5 bases from J, with 13 bases between. The CDR3 runs to 14 residues. From germline, CDR1 is SGHTA and CDR2 FQGNSA. CDR3 residues: CASSANKRRNTIYF. The CDR3 DNA follows: TGTGCCAGCAGCGCAAACAAGAGGAGAAACACCATATATTTT.

The chain recombines TRBV28 with TRBJ2-3, with 9 bases matching TRBD2. Germline V gives CDR1 MDHEN, CDR2 SYDVKM. The CDR3 sequence is 17 residues long. With 10 bases clipped from V and 3 bases from J, the junction kept 17 bases outside the gene matches. The CDR3 region has the DNA TGTGCCACCTCCACGTCTTTAGCGGGGGACCGGACAGATACGCAGTATTTT. Residues: CATSTSLAGDRTDTQYF. The full variable domain, in which reference TRBV28 and TRBJ2-3 provide the parts outside the CDR3, is DVKVTQSSRYLVKRTGEKVFLECVQDMDHENMFWYRQDPGLGLRLIYFSYDVKMKEKGDIPEGYSVSREKKERFSLILESASTNQTSMYLCATSTSLAGDRTDTQYFGPGTRLTVL.

In DNA form, the CDR3 reads TGCGCCAGCAGCCGGTGGCAGGGGGCTATCGGGGAGCTGTTTTTT. This sequence encodes CASSRWQGAIGELFF. This chain joins TRBV4-3 and TRBJ2-2, with 8 bases identical to TRBD1. The J segment lost 7 bases and the V segment lost 4 bases, leaving 8 bases of the junction unmatched. CDR3 size: 15 residues. Germline CDR1 LGHNA, CDR2 YSLEER.

The chain couples TRBV28 to TRBJ1-1, with D possibly TRBD1 on 5 matching bases. Germline lookup yields CDR1 MDHEN and CDR2 SYDVKM. The CDR3 extends over 16 amino acids. V was pared by 3 bases and J by 1 base, with 15 bases between. As DNA, the CDR3 is TGTGCCAGCAGTTTGGAGATGGTGGGGGGGAACACTGAAGCTTTCTTT. Protein sequence: CASSLEMVGGNTEAFF.

This chain links TRBV11-2 with TRBJ2-5; 7 bases line up with TRBD1. Per the germline V gene, CDR1 is SGHAT and CDR2 is FQNNGV. J was trimmed by 2 bases and V by 5 bases; bases with no gene match: 8. CDR3 length: 15 residues. CDR3 region: CASSPIRQGQETQYF. The DNA of the CDR3 is TGTGCCAGCAGCCCAATCAGACAGGGACAAGAGACCCAGTACTTC.

This chain joins TRBV7-8 and TRBJ2-1; D possibly uses TRBD1 or TRBD2 (5 bases each). Germline V CDR1 and CDR2: SGHVS, FQNEAQ. The V end was cut by 1 base, the J end by 2 bases, with 9 bases between. CDR3 length: 15 amino acids. The CDR3 here is CASSLGRDPYNEQFF. The CDR3 DNA is TGTGCCAGCAGCTTAGGTCGGGACCCCTACAATGAGCAGTTCTTC.

The sample holds one count of this clone. The chain joins TRBV5-1 to TRBJ2-1, with D tentatively TRBD2 (5 bases). The CDR3 is 12 amino acids. The germline CDR1 and CDR2 sequences are SGHRS and YFSETQ. V was pared by 6 bases and J by 9 bases, with 13 bases between. CDR3 nucleotide sequence: TGCGCCAGCACCACAAGAGAGGGTGAGCAGTTCTTC. Translating it yields CASTTREGEQFF.

The chain has TRBV28 and TRBJ2-1, with D perhaps TRBD2 (5 bases). Germline loops: CDR1 MDHEN, CDR2 SYDVKM. The length of the CDR3 is 19 residues. With 4 bases removed from V and 4 bases from J, the gap between germline ends came to 26 bases. CDR3 sequence reads: CASSSAEGGRIVRYNEQFF. The DNA of the CDR3 is TGTGCCAGCAGTTCCGCTGAAGGCGGGCGGATTGTTCGGTACAATGAGCAGTTCTTC.

On this clone itself: An end of the junction does not agree with germline; a read error may underlie this. The rearrangement uses TRBV25-1 and TRBJ1-3; D unresolved. The CDR3 contains 16 residues. The germline gives CDR1 MGHDK, CDR2 SYGVNS. The CDR3: CAISESCQVNGNTIYF. DNA of the CDR3: TGTGCCATCAGTGAATCTTGTCAGGTCAACGGAAACACCATATATTTT.

The V and J genes are TRBV4-1 and TRBJ2-5; 7 nucleotides agree with TRBD2. Germline CDR1 and CDR2: MGHRA and YSYEKL. CDR3 size: 20 residues. Trimming took 0 bases from V and 2 from J; bases not matched to a gene: 18. The DNA for the CDR3 is TGCGCCAGCAGCCAAGATTTTCGAGCGGGGCTCCTACTGGCGCAAGAGACCCAGTACTTC. Protein: CASSQDFRAGLLLAQETQYF.

The V call is TRBV6-5, the J call TRBJ1-1; D not resolved. Between the trimmed V and J ends, which lost 2 bases and 1 base, there was a span of 11 bases. This CDR3 is 15 amino acids long. Germline CDR1 and CDR2: MNHEY and SVGAGI. CDR3 sequence: CASSYVRLSNTEAFF. In DNA, the CDR3 is TGTGCCAGCAGTTACGTCCGTCTTTCGAACACTGAAGCTTTCTTT.

The rearrangement joins TRBV18 to TRBJ1-1, with D perhaps matching TRBD1 (5 bases). Trimming took 3 bases from V and 6 from J, leaving 14 bases between them. CDR3 length equals 14 residues. The germline CDR1 and CDR2 sequences are KGHSH and LQKENI. The CDR3 here is CASSPSTGGAEAFF. The CDR3 nucleotides read TGTGCCAGCTCACCTTCTACAGGAGGAGCTGAAGCTTTCTTT.

The CDR3 DNA is TGTGCCAGCAGCATCGGACAGGGACTTAGGCGGACTGAAGCTTTCTTT. It specifies CASSIGQGLRRTEAFF. The genes are TRBV7-8 and TRBJ1-1; the match to TRBD1 covers 8 bases. The CDR3 is 16 amino acids. Germline V gene data show CDR1 as SGHVS and CDR2 as FQNEAQ. The V and J ends lost 5 bases and 5 bases, in that order; junction bases with no gene match: 13.

The J gene is TRBJ1-1, the V gene TRBV9, with 9 bases matching TRBD1. Germline trimming cut 0 bases from V and 5 bases from J; bases unmatched to any gene: 14. The CDR3 is 18 residues long. Germline V CDR1 and CDR2: SGDLS, YYNGEE. CDR3 protein: CASSVDPGTTGGWTEAFF. In nucleotides, the CDR3 is TGTGCCAGCAGCGTAGATCCTGGAACCACAGGGGGCTGGACTGAAGCTTTCTTT.

This clone was found once. The chain joins TRBV10-1 to TRBJ2-1, with 7 bases that match TRBD2. The CDR3 is 15 residues long. CDR1 and CDR2 from the germline V gene are WNHNN and SYGVQD (reference sequence). V lost 0 bases to trimming and J lost 4 bases; unmatched junction nucleotides: 3. In nucleotides, the CDR3 is TGCGCCAGCAGTGAGTCCCCGGGACTATACAATGAGCAGTTCTTC. Translating it yields CASSESPGLYNEQFF.

The chain joins TRBV19 to TRBJ2-1; 8 nucleotides match TRBD1. V shed 7 bases and J 0 bases; nucleotides not matched to a gene: 8. The CDR3 extends over 16 amino acids. Germline CDR1 reads LNHDA; CDR2 reads SQIVND (reference sequence). CDR3 protein: CASTRKGTGSYNEQFF. The CDR3, as DNA: TGTGCCAGTACCAGAAAAGGGACAGGCTCCTACAATGAGCAGTTCTTC.

The chain employs TRBV21-1 and TRBJ1-5. TRBV21-1 is marked as a pseudogene. The CDR3 length is 14 residues. The CDR3 is CASNGGTSNQPQHF. The CDR3 DNA follows: TGTGCCAGCAATGGGGGAACCAGCAATCAGCCCCAGCATTTT.

The rearrangement joins TRBV18 to TRBJ2-7; 11 bases line up with TRBD2. Germline V gene sequence: CDR1 KGHSH, CDR2 LQKENI. J lost 3 bases, V lost 0 bases, and 1 base had no gene match. The CDR3 has 15 amino acids. The CDR3 region is CASSPPGLADYEQYF. The CDR3 DNA sequence: TGTGCCAGCTCACCACCGGGACTAGCGGACTACGAGCAGTACTTC.

V gene TRBV9 combines with J gene TRBJ1-6; perhaps TRBD1 as D (5 bases). Trimming stripped 4 bases from V and 6 bases from J, with 17 bases between. Looked up from germline, CDR1 is SGDLS and CDR2 is YYNGEE. This CDR3 is built from 16 residues. The DNA of the CDR3 is TGTGCCAGCAGCACCAATCGGGGGGTGGTTAATTCACCCCTCCACTTT. Translated: CASSTNRGVVNSPLHF.

The chain carries TRBV15 and TRBJ1-5; D uncertain. V was shortened by 3 bases and J by 5 bases, with 26 bases between the two germline ends. Germline V gene lookup returns CDR1 LNHNV and CDR2 YYDKDF (reference sequence). The CDR3 consists of 19 residues. The CDR3 region is CATSSAREAPLGPHQPQHF. CDR3 DNA sequence: TGTGCCACCAGCAGTGCCCGAGAGGCGCCTCTCGGCCCTCATCAGCCCCAGCATTTT.

The chain combines TRBV19 with TRBJ2-3; 8 nucleotides match TRBD1. The CDR3 is 15 residues long. From germline, CDR1 is LNHDA and CDR2 SQIVND (reference sequence). V lost 5 bases and J lost 6; bases outside the gene matches: 10. CDR3 amino acids: CASSPSDRAWDTQYF. The DNA of the CDR3 is TGTGCCAGTAGTCCCTCGGACAGGGCCTGGGATACGCAGTATTTT.

This sequence joins TRBV7-2 and TRBJ1-2; D call uncertain. Germline CDR1 and CDR2: SGHTA and FQGNSA. The CDR3 runs to 17 residues. Trimming took 5 bases from V and 6 from J, leaving 25 bases between them. The CDR3 DNA sequence: TGTGCCAGCAGCGCGCCCCGGCCATTCGGCCCCCTTGATGGCTACACCTTC. Its translation: CASSAPRPFGPLDGYTF.

The count of this clone is one. The chain recombines TRBV12-5 with TRBJ2-2; tentatively, D is TRBD2 (6 bases). From germline, CDR1 is LGHNT and CDR2 FRNRAP. V lost 6 bases, J lost 1 base, and 18 bases lay in between. The CDR3 spans 17 residues. CDR3 amino acids: CASGNTGRGMNTGELFF. The CDR3, as DNA: TGTGCTAGTGGCAATACGGGTCGGGGGATGAACACCGGGGAGCTGTTTTTT. Together with reference TRBV12-5 and TRBJ2-2, the CDR3 gives the full variable domain: DARVTQTPRHKVTEMGQEVTMRCQPILGHNTVFWYRQTMMQGLELLAYFRNRAPLDDSGMPKDRFSAEMPDATLATLKIQPSEPRDSAVYFCASGNTGRGMNTGELFFGEGSRLTVL.

The chain combines TRBV10-1 with TRBJ2-3, with D possibly being TRBD1 (6 bases). The germline V gene encodes CDR1 WNHNN and CDR2 SYGVQD (reference sequence). The CDR3 length is 16 residues. Trimming shortened V by 7 bases and J by 1 base, and 18 bases separated the two germline ends. The CDR3 nucleotides read TGCGCCAGCATACCCTTTTGGGGGCGAGGCACAGATACGCAGTATTTT. This gives the protein CASIPFWGRGTDTQYF.

This sequence joins TRBV5-6 and TRBJ2-4; 7 positions match TRBD2. The CDR3 totals 14 residues. Per the germline V gene, CDR1 is SGHDT and CDR2 is YYEEEE. The trim removed 3 bases at V and 9 bases at J, leaving 9 bases unmatched. This CDR3 is CASSSRGGRGIQYF. For the CDR3, the DNA is TGTGCCAGCAGCTCCCGCGGGGGAAGAGGCATTCAGTACTTC. Filled out from reference TRBV5-6 and TRBJ2-4, the complete variable domain reads DAGVTQSPTHLIKTRGQQVTLRCSPKSGHDTVSWYQQALGQGPQFIFQYYEEEERQRGNFPDRFSGHQFPNYSSELNVNALLLGDSALYLCASSSRGGRGIQYFGAGTRLSVL.

The chain carries TRBV12-5 and TRBJ1-1; TRBD1 is a possible D gene (5 bases). V lost 0 bases, J lost 7 bases, and 24 bases lay in between. The germline V gene encodes CDR1 LGHNT and CDR2 FRNRAP. CDR3 length: 18 amino acids. The CDR3 region is CASGLVPPGGNGPVEAFF. The CDR3 nucleotides are TGTGCTAGTGGTTTGGTACCCCCGGGGGGTAACGGACCCGTTGAAGCTTTCTTT.

As DNA, the CDR3 is TGTGCCAGCAGCTTGGGGCAGGGGGGCCACAATGAGCAGTTCTTC. Its translation: CASSLGQGGHNEQFF. The chain combines TRBV5-4 with TRBJ2-1; maybe TRBD1 (7 bases). Per germline, CDR1 SGHNT and CDR2 YYREEE (reference sequence). V gave up 0 bases and J gave up 5 bases, with 12 bases separating them. The CDR3 extends over 15 amino acids.